The rows below give T cell receptor beta chains drawn from one sample of a study of beta chain features in type 1 diabetes. Sequenced by immunoSEQ multiplex PCR; TCRdb stores in-frame clones only, minus some. The data contain hundreds of thousands of clones, about 30% of them seen just once; the ten biggest clones take up 0.05% to 0.07%. The sample comprised naive CD4+ T cells from blood. These receptors all come from a man aged 18 to 35 in good health. CDR3s leave out the opening cysteine and the closing phenylalanine or tryptophan. Fields, in order: V gene, J gene, CDR3 protein.

v_call: TRBV5-1; j_call: TRBJ2-1; cdr3_aa: ASSQQGNEQF
v_call: TRBV25-1; j_call: TRBJ2-7; cdr3_aa: ASRDDGFYEQY
v_call: TRBV2; j_call: TRBJ2-3; cdr3_aa: ASTGGRTSTDTQY
v_call: TRBV30; j_call: TRBJ2-1; cdr3_aa: AWDRDEQF
v_call: TRBV28; j_call: TRBJ2-6; cdr3_aa: LPRDRVSGANVLT
v_call: TRBV7-9; j_call: TRBJ2-7; cdr3_aa: ASSLEAPGQY
v_call: TRBV6-5; j_call: TRBJ2-7; cdr3_aa: ASSYGGGPEQY
v_call: TRBV7-2; j_call: TRBJ2-4; cdr3_aa: ASSLLQENIQY
v_call: TRBV30; j_call: TRBJ1-1; cdr3_aa: AWRPLNTEAF
v_call: TRBV10-3; j_call: TRBJ2-1; cdr3_aa: AISGPTSYNEQF
v_call: TRBV25-1; j_call: TRBJ2-2; cdr3_aa: ASSRRDRAGAGELF
v_call: TRBV7-9; j_call: TRBJ2-1; cdr3_aa: ASSRQGGEQF
v_call: TRBV5-1; j_call: TRBJ2-1; cdr3_aa: ASTVAGVLNEQF
v_call: TRBV9; j_call: TRBJ2-6; cdr3_aa: ASSALRAGIASGANVLT
v_call: TRBV7-9; j_call: TRBJ2-7; cdr3_aa: ASSLGHRSYEQY
v_call: TRBV5-5; j_call: TRBJ2-5; cdr3_aa: ASSLLQDRGETQY
v_call: TRBV19; j_call: TRBJ2-1; cdr3_aa: ASSKRGLAFYNEQF
v_call: TRBV5-1; j_call: TRBJ1-1; cdr3_aa: ASSLDVGEAF
v_call: TRBV29-1; j_call: TRBJ2-1; cdr3_aa: SVLFTSGKQF
v_call: TRBV15; j_call: TRBJ1-2; cdr3_aa: ATRDRDMRDYGYT
v_call: TRBV7-3; j_call: TRBJ2-1; cdr3_aa: ASSLGTVNEQF
v_call: TRBV18; j_call: TRBJ2-5; cdr3_aa: ASSPRLTNQETQY
v_call: TRBV10-3; j_call: TRBJ1-2; cdr3_aa: AISEEVNYGYT
v_call: TRBV7-9; j_call: TRBJ2-1; cdr3_aa: ASSLTGGSNEQF
v_call: TRBV10-3; j_call: TRBJ2-7; cdr3_aa: AIRRRMTDLKNSYEQY
v_call: TRBV7-2; j_call: TRBJ2-5; cdr3_aa: ASSSPGLGETQY
v_call: TRBV29-1; j_call: TRBJ2-3; cdr3_aa: SVEDHGDTQY
v_call: TRBV4-2; j_call: TRBJ2-3; cdr3_aa: ASSRPDSTDTQY
v_call: TRBV4-2; j_call: TRBJ2-1; cdr3_aa: ASSQVAGGGQF
v_call: TRBV9; j_call: TRBJ2-6; cdr3_aa: ASSVGVSGANVLT
v_call: TRBV4-2; j_call: TRBJ2-1; cdr3_aa: ASSQDQTSASSYNEQF
v_call: TRBV29-1; j_call: TRBJ1-4; cdr3_aa: SVRDSGGDEKLF
v_call: TRBV7-8; j_call: TRBJ2-5; cdr3_aa: ASSAGWETQY
v_call: TRBV28; j_call: TRBJ2-7; cdr3_aa: ASSPLTGREQY
v_call: TRBV15; j_call: TRBJ2-1; cdr3_aa: ATSRVGTTGNEQF
v_call: TRBV4-1; j_call: TRBJ2-5; cdr3_aa: ASSQHPNQETQY
v_call: TRBV1; j_call: TRBJ2-1; cdr3_aa: TSSQGLANNEQF
v_call: TRBV13; j_call: TRBJ2-5; cdr3_aa: ASGGETQY
v_call: TRBV6-5; j_call: TRBJ2-5; cdr3_aa: ASTGVNQETQY
v_call: TRBV29-1; j_call: TRBJ1-3; cdr3_aa: SVVDRGTGNTIY
v_call: TRBV15; j_call: TRBJ1-4; cdr3_aa: ATRRGPNEKLF
v_call: TRBV7-3; j_call: TRBJ1-1; cdr3_aa: ASSAGREGTEAF
v_call: TRBV29-1; j_call: TRBJ1-3; cdr3_aa: SAGGISGNTIY
v_call: TRBV7-2; j_call: TRBJ2-7; cdr3_aa: ASSLGSGSYEQY
v_call: TRBV4-1; j_call: TRBJ2-7; cdr3_aa: ASSQVADGYYEQY
v_call: TRBV6-5; j_call: TRBJ2-3; cdr3_aa: ASRRQGPSTDTQY
v_call: TRBV18; j_call: TRBJ2-7; cdr3_aa: ASSPQGGSSYEQY
v_call: TRBV30; j_call: TRBJ2-3; cdr3_aa: AWSVIRGTSISSTDTQY
v_call: TRBV29-1; j_call: TRBJ2-5; cdr3_aa: SVEGAKETQY
v_call: TRBV18; j_call: TRBJ2-1; cdr3_aa: ASSSSGQLPGHNEQF
v_call: TRBV29-1; j_call: TRBJ1-1; cdr3_aa: SAVGRLGGTEAF
v_call: TRBV5-1; j_call: TRBJ2-4; cdr3_aa: ASSLETSGRAKNIQY
v_call: TRBV29-1; j_call: TRBJ1-1; cdr3_aa: SAGTDMNTEAF
v_call: TRBV30; j_call: TRBJ2-7; cdr3_aa: AWGRSLREQY
v_call: TRBV9; j_call: TRBJ1-6; cdr3_aa: ASSSAHPSSPLH
v_call: TRBV9; j_call: TRBJ1-1; cdr3_aa: ASSVVGGNTEAF
v_call: TRBV9; j_call: TRBJ2-1; cdr3_aa: ASSEGTSGRAGYNEQF